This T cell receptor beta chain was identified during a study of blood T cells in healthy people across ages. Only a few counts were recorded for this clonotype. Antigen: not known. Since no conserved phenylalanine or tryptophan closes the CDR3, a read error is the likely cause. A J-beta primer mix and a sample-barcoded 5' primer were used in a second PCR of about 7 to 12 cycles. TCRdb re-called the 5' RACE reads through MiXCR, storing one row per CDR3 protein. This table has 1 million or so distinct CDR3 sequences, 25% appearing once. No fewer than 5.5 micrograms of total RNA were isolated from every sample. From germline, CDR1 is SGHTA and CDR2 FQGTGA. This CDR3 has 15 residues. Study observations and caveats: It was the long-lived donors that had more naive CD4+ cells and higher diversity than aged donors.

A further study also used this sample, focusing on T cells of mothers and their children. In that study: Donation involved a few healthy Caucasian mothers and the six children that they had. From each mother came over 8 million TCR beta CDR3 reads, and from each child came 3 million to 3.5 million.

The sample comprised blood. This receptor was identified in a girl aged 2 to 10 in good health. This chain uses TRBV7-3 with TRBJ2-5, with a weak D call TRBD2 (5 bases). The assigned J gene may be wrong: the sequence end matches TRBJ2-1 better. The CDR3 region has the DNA TGTGCCAGCAGCTCCGTAGCGACGATTTACAATGAGCAGTTCCTC. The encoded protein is CASSSVATIYNEQFL.